A selection of T cell receptor beta chains follows, all from one sample in a study of blood T cell repertoires in COVID-19. Profiling relied on immunoSEQ multiplex PCR, and the TCRdb table lists in-frame clones only, not all of them. The sample carries 450,000 to 500,000 clones, approximately 85% recorded once. Material for sequencing was peripheral blood. These receptors originate from a human donor in a cohort sampled during active COVID-19. CDR3s include the opening cysteine and the closing phenylalanine or tryptophan. The D gene is left open where the match is weak. Clone size, where shown, is once, few, many, or a class for clones that have expanded.

D	size	J	V	CDR3	DNA
TRBD1	NA	TRBJ1-5	TRBV10-3	CAISDGTGDNQPQHF	TGTGCCATCAGTGACGGGACAGGGGATAATCAGCCCCAGCATTTT
NA	NA	TRBJ1-4	TRBV10-3	CATKSRETNEKLFF	TGTGCCACCAAGAGCCGGGAAACTAATGAAAAACTGTTTTTT
TRBD1	NA	TRBJ1-2	TRBV7-2	CASSFGTASYGYTF	TGTGCCAGCAGCTTCGGGACAGCCTCCTATGGCTACACCTTC
NA	NA	TRBJ1-1	TRBV19	CASSFPGGRNTEAFF	TGTGCCAGTAGTTTCCCGGGAGGGAGGAACACTGAAGCTTTCTTT
TRBD1	NA	TRBJ1-4	TRBV15	CATSRRPGQGIYEKLFF	TGTGCCACCAGCAGAAGACCGGGACAGGGAATTTATGAAAAACTGTTTTTT
TRBD1	NA	TRBJ2-1	TRBV6-1	CASSDQDRVYNEQFF	TGTGCCAGCAGTGATCAAGACAGGGTGTACAATGAGCAGTTCTTC
TRBD2	NA	TRBJ2-2	TRBV11-2	CASSLVGGGNTGELFF	TGTGCCAGCAGCTTAGTTGGCGGGGGGAACACCGGGGAGCTGTTTTTT
NA	NA	TRBJ1-5	TRBV6-6	CASNNRESQPQHF	TGTGCCAGCAATAACAGGGAGAGTCAGCCCCAGCATTTT
TRBD2	NA	TRBJ2-1	TRBV11-2	CASSPSSSGGGRSYNEQFF	TGTGCCAGCAGCCCCTCCTCTAGCGGCGGAGGACGCTCCTACAATGAGCAGTTCTTC
TRBD1	NA	TRBJ1-6	TRBV27	CASSFSRTGSNSPLHF	TGTGCCAGCAGTTTCTCGAGGACAGGGAGTAATTCACCCCTCCACTTT
NA	NA	TRBJ2-7	TRBV5-4	CASSLPGTSHEQYF	TGTGCCAGCAGCTTACCCGGGACATCGCACGAGCAGTACTTC
NA	few	TRBJ2-1	TRBV11-2	CASSGRALEQFF	TGTGCCAGCAGCGGCAGGGCCCTAGAGCAGTTCTTC
TRBD1	NA	TRBJ2-7	TRBV13	CASSPIGGTGGYEQYF	TGTGCCAGCAGCCCCATTGGGGGGACAGGGGGCTACGAGCAGTACTTC
TRBD2	NA	TRBJ2-3	TRBV5-1	CASSLGGLAVTDTQYF	TGCGCCAGCAGCTTGGGCGGACTAGCGGTAACAGATACGCAGTATTTT
NA	NA	TRBJ1-5	TRBV19	CASSIERGRGNQPQHF	TGTGCCAGTAGTATAGAACGGGGTCGGGGGAATCAGCCCCAGCATTTT
TRBD1	NA	TRBJ1-1	TRBV2	CASMVFPGGTEAFF	TGTGCCAGCATGGTGTTCCCAGGGGGAACTGAAGCTTTCTTT
TRBD1	NA	TRBJ1-1	TRBV9	CASSVVPGGTEAFF	TGTGCCAGCAGCGTAGTGCCAGGGGGGACTGAAGCTTTCTTT
NA	NA	TRBJ1-4	TRBV29-1	CSYREGDGKLFF	TGCAGCTACAGGGAAGGGGATGGAAAACTGTTTTTT
NA	NA	TRBJ2-3	TRBV30	CAWEGEDTQYF	TGTGCCTGGGAGGGGGAGGATACGCAGTATTTT
TRBD2	NA	TRBJ2-3	TRBV7-2	CASSLRSREAFQYF	TGTGCCAGCAGCTTAAGATCGCGGGAGGCGTTTCAGTATTTT
NA	few	TRBJ2-7	TRBV5-1	CASSLARDNTYEQYF	TGCGCCAGCAGCTTGGCCAGGGACAACACCTACGAGCAGTACTTC
NA	once	TRBJ2-5	TRBV7-9	CASIQTPGRAQETQYF	TGTGCCAGCATCCAAACCCCCGGCAGGGCACAAGAGACCCAGTACTTC
TRBD1	NA	TRBJ1-3	TRBV4-2	CASSPPDRGESNTIYF	TGTGCCAGCAGCCCCCCCGACAGGGGCGAGTCTAACACCATATATTTT
TRBD2	NA	TRBJ2-2	TRBV5-1	CASSLDPGLAGRSGELFF	TGCGCCAGCAGCTTGGACCCGGGACTAGCGGGAAGGTCCGGGGAGCTGTTTTTT
NA	NA	TRBJ2-1	TRBV14	CASSQGAGSYNEQFF	TGTGCCAGCAGCCAAGGAGCGGGCTCCTACAATGAGCAGTTCTTC
NA	NA	TRBJ2-2	TRBV19	CASTPIGVADTGELFF	TGTGCCAGTACCCCGATAGGGGTGGCGGACACCGGGGAGCTGTTTTTT
NA	NA	TRBJ2-1	TRBV13	CASSRDSSSYNEQFF	TGTGCCAGCAGCCGGGACTCGAGCTCCTACAATGAGCAGTTCTTC
TRBD1	NA	TRBJ1-5	TRBV19	CASSIMTGGGQPQHF	TGTGCCAGTAGTATAATGACAGGGGGCGGTCAGCCCCAGCATTTT
NA	NA	TRBJ2-1	TRBV7-3	CASSSGQQNEQFF	TGTGCCAGCAGCTCGGGACAACAAAATGAGCAGTTCTTC
TRBD2	NA	TRBJ2-1	TRBV6-5	CASSSDRGRAGDEQFF	TGTGCCAGCAGTTCCGACCGCGGGAGGGCCGGGGATGAGCAGTTCTTC
NA	NA	TRBJ2-2	TRBV7-2	CASSLAGVPSTGELFF	TGTGCCAGCAGCTTAGCCGGGGTTCCGAGCACCGGGGAGCTGTTTTTT
TRBD1	NA	TRBJ1-1	TRBV5-4	CASSPETGVMAEAFF	TGTGCCAGCAGCCCCGAGACAGGGGTTATGGCTGAAGCTTTCTTT